The 2 T cell receptor beta chains below were found in one sample sequenced in a study of spatial heterogeneity in lung cancer. Study-wide results and caveats: Mutation tallies in tumors tracked expanded intratumoral alpha and beta TCR counts.

As to time point: sample taken at primary tumor resection. No antigen has been identified for these receptors. One entry per CDR3 protein, called by TCRdb with MiXCR from the 5' RACE reads. Of about 17,000 distinct CDR3 sequences listed, 6.2% were seen once; the top ten hold 6.5% to 7%. Source: lung tumor tissue, taken at surgery. These receptor sequences come from a male donor with early-stage non-small cell lung cancer.

This clonotype was seen at least ten times. The size of this beta chain means little, since it is a stray read in a library made for alpha chains. This chain connects TRBV12-3 or TRBV12-4 to TRBJ1-2; D may be TRBD1 (5 bases). The CDR3 is 13 amino acids. Trimming removed 1 base at V and 8 bases at J, with 11 bases between. The CDR3 sequence is CASSLGREVGYTF. The CDR3 bases are TGTGCCAGCAGTTTAGGCAGGGAGGTCGGCTACACCTTC.

This clonotype was seen ten or more times. This beta chain is an off-target read within a library intended for alpha chains, so its frequency means little. The chain recombines TRBV20-1 with TRBJ2-1; D may be TRBD1 or TRBD2 (7 bases each). The V and J ends lost 5 bases and 12 bases respectively, with 26 bases between them. The CDR3 runs to 15 residues. Germline assignment: CDR1 DFQATT and CDR2 SNEGSKA (reference sequence). CDR3 nucleotides: TGCAGTGCTGCGACAGGGAGGGATGGGGTAATCTGGCAGTTCTTC. Translating gives CSAATGRDGVIWQFF.